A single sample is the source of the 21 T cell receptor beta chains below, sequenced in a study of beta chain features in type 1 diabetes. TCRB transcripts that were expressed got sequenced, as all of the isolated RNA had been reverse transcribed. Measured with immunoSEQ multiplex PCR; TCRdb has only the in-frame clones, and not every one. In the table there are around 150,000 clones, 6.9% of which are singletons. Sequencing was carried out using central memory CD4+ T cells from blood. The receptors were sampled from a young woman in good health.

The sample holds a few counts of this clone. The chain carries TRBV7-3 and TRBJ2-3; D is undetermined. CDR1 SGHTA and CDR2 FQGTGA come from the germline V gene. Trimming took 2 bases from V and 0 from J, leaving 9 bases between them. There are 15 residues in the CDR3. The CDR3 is CASSLEASSTDTQYF. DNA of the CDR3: TGTGCCAGCAGCTTAGAAGCCTCTAGCACAGATACGCAGTATTTT.

CDR3 nucleotides: TGTGCCAGCAGCCTTAGCGGGGGGCTCAATGAGCAGTTCTTC. Translated: CASSLSGGLNEQFF. The chain couples TRBV11-1 to TRBJ2-1; 10 bases align to TRBD2. The CDR3 is 14 amino acids. J was trimmed by 6 bases and V by 5 bases; bases with no gene match: 4. Germline V gene data show CDR1 as SGHAT and CDR2 as FQDESV (reference sequence). Together with reference TRBV11-1 and TRBJ2-1, the CDR3 gives the full variable domain: EAEVAQSPRYKITEKSQAVAFWCDPISGHATLYWYRQILGQGPELLVQFQDESVVDDSQLPKDRFSAERLKGVDSTLKIQPAELGDSAMYLCASSLSGGLNEQFFGPGTRLTVL.

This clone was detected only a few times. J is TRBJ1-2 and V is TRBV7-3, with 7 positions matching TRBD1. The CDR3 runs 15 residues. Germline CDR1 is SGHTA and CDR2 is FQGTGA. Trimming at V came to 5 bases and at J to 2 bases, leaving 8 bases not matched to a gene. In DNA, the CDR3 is TGTGCCAGCAGCCCAACAGGGGTGTCGAACTATGGCTACACCTTC. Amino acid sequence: CASSPTGVSNYGYTF.

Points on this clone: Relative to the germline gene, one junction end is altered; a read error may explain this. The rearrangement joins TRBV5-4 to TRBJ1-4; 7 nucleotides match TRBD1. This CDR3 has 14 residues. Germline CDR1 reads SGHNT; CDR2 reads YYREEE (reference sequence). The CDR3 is CASSGDRFNEKLFF. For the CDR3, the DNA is TGCGCCAGCAGCGGGGACAGATTTAATGAAAAACTGTTTTTT. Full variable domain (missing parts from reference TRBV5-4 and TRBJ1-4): ETGVTQSPTHLIKTRGQQVTLRCSSQSGHNTVSWYQQALGQGPQFIFQYYREEENGRGNFPPRFSGLQFPNYSSELNVNALELDDSALYLCASSGDRFNEKLFFGSGTQLSVL.

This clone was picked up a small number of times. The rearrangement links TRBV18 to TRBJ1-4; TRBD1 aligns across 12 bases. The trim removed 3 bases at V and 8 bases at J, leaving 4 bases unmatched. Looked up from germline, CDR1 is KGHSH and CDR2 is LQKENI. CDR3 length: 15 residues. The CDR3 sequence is CASSPGTGGKEKLFF. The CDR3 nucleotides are TGTGCCAGCTCACCCGGGACAGGGGGCAAAGAAAAACTGTTTTTT. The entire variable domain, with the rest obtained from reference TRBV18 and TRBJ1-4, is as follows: NAGVMQNPRHLVRRRGQEARLRCSPMKGHSHVYWYRQLPEEGLKFMVYLQKENIIDESGMPKERFSAEFPKEGPSILRIQQVVRGDSAAYFCASSPGTGGKEKLFFGSGTQLSVL.

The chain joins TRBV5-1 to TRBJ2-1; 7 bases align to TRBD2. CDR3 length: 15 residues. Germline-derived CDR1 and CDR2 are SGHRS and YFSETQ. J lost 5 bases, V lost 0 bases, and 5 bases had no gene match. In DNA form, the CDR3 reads TGCGCCAGCAGCTTGGTGACTAGCAGTAACAATGAGCAGTTCTTC. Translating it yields CASSLVTSSNNEQFF.

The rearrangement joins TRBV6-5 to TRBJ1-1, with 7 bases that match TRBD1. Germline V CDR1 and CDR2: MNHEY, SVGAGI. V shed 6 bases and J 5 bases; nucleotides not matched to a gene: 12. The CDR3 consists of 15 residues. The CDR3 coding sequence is TGTGCCAGCAGCCCCAGGGGGGCCGGTCTTACTGAAGCTTTCTTT. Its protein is CASSPRGAGLTEAFF.

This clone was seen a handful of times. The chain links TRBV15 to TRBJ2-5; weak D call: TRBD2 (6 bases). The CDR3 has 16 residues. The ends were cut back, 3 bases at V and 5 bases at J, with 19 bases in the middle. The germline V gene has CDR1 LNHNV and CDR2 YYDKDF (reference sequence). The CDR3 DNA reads TGTGCCACCAGCAGCCGGGTATTACTAGCCGCGGAGACCCAGTACTTC. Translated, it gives CATSSRVLLAAETQYF.

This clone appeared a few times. The DNA of the CDR3 is TGTGCCAGCAGCTTACTGGAGGCGGGGGAGCAGTACTTC. Translation: CASSLLEAGEQYF. The V gene is TRBV7-6, the J gene TRBJ2-7, with a tentative D call TRBD2 (6 bases). Between the trimmed V and J ends, which lost 2 bases and 7 bases, there was a span of 12 bases. There are 13 residues in the CDR3. Germline CDR1 is SGHVS and CDR2 is FNYEAQ.

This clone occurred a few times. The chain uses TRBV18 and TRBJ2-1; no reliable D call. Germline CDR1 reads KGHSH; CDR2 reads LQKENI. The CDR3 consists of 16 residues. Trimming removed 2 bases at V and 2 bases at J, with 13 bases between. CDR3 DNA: TGTGCCAGCTCACCAGAGATAGCTGGTACCTACAATGAGCAGTTCTTC. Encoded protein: CASSPEIAGTYNEQFF.

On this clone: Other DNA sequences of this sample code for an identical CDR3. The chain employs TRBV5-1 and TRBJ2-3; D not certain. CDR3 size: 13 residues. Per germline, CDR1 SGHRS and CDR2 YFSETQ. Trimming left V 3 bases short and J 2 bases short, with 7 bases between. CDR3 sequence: CASSSPPTDTQYF. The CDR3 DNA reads TGCGCCAGCAGCTCTCCCCCCACAGATACGCAGTATTTT.

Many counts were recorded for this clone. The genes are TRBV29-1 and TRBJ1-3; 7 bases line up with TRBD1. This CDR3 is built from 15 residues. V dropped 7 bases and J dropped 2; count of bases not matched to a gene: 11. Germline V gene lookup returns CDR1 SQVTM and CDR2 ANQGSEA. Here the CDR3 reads CSAATGDLAGNTIYF. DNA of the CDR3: TGCAGCGCCGCCACAGGGGACCTCGCTGGAAACACCATATATTTT.

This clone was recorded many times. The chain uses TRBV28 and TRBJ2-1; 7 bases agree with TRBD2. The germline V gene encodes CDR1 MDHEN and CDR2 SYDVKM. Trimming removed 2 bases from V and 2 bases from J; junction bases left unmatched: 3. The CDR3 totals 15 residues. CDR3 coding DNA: TGTGCCAGCAGTTTAAGGGACTACCCCTACAATGAGCAGTTCTTC. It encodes CASSLRDYPYNEQFF.

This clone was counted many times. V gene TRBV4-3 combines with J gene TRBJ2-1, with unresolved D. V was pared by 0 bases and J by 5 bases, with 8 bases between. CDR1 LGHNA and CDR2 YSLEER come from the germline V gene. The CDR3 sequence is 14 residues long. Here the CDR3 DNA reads TGCGCCAGCAGCCAAGATTTCGCGGACAATGAGCAGTTCTTC. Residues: CASSQDFADNEQFF.

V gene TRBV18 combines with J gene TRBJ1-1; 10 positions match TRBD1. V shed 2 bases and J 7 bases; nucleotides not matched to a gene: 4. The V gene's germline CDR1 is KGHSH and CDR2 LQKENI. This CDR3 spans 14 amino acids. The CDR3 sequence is CASSPGTGVFEAFF. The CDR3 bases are TGTGCCAGCTCACCAGGGACAGGGGTGTTTGAAGCTTTCTTT.

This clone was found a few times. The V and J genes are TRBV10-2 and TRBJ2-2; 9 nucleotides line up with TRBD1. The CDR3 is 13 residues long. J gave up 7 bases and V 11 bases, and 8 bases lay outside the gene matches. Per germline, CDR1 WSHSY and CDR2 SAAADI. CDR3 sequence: CAGGDRADGELFF. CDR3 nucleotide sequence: TGCGCCGGCGGGGACAGGGCGGACGGGGAGCTGTTTTTT.

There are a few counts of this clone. CDR3 DNA sequence: TGTGCCAGCAGCAGCGGACAGATAAACACTGAAGCTTTCTTT. Amino acid sequence: CASSSGQINTEAFF. The V call is TRBV7-2, the J call TRBJ1-1, with D perhaps matching TRBD1 (6 bases). Trimming removed 5 bases from V and 2 bases from J, with 12 bases in between. The germline gives CDR1 SGHTA, CDR2 FQGNSA. The CDR3 contains 14 residues.

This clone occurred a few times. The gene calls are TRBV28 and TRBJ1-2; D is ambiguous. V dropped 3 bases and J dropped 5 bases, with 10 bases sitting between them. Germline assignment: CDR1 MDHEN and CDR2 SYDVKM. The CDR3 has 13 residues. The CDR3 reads CASSFVTGYGYTF. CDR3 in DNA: TGTGCCAGCAGTTTCGTCACGGGTTATGGCTACACCTTC.

CDR3 sequence: CASSSQGLGSTDTQYF. The CDR3 nucleotides are TGTGCCAGCAGCTCCCAGGGACTAGGGAGCACAGATACGCAGTATTTT. J is TRBJ2-3 and V is TRBV7-3; TRBD2 matches at 8 bases. Germline V gene lookup returns CDR1 SGHTA and CDR2 FQGTGA. Trimming at V came to 4 bases and at J to 0 bases, leaving 6 bases not matched to a gene. This CDR3 comprises 16 residues. Full variable domain (outside the CDR3, taken from reference TRBV7-3 and TRBJ2-3): GAGVSQTPSNKVTEKGKYVELRCDPISGHTALYWYRQSLGQGPEFLIYFQGTGAADDSGLPNDRFFAVRPEGSVSTLKIQRTERGDSAVYLCASSSQGLGSTDTQYFGPGTRLTVL.

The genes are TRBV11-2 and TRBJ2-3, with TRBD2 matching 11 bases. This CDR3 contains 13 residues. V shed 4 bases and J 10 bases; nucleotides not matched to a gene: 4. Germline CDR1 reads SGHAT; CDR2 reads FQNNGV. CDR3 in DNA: TGTGCCAGCAGCTCCGATAGCGGGAGGGCGCAGTATTTT. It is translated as CASSSDSGRAQYF.

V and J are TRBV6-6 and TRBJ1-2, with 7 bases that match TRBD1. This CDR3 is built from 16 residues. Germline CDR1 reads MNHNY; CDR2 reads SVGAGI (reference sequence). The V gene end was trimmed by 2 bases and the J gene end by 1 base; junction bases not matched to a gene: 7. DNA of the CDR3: TGTGCCAGCAGTTACGGGGTCGGACAGGATAACTATGGCTACACCTTC. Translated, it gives CASSYGVGQDNYGYTF.